One sample yielded the 27 T cell receptor beta chains listed below, sequenced in a study of T-cell reconstitution after alpha-beta-depleted transplantation in children. Unique molecular identifiers were built into the TCRbeta library. TCRdb re-derived calls from the PCR reads in MiXCR, one entry per CDR3 protein. The top ten clones hold 2% to 3% of a sample with around 370,000 distinct CDR3 sequences, 10% of them seen once. The source material was PBMCs from the stem cell graft donor, sampled from the stem cell graft. The receptors shown here come from a human donor who donated a stem cell graft to a child with acute lymphoblastic leukemia.

V is TRBV7-8 and J is TRBJ2-3; TRBD2 matches 12 bases. Unmatched junction bases numbered 7, after V lost 5 bases and J lost 4 bases. Germline assignment: CDR1 SGHVS and CDR2 FQNEAQ. The CDR3 contains 16 residues. The CDR3 DNA is TGTGCCAGCAGCCTTGGGCGACTAGCGGGAGCAGATACGCAGTATTTT. This gives the protein CASSLGRLAGADTQYF.

The chain combines TRBV5-8 with TRBJ2-7; tentatively, D is TRBD1 (5 bases). Deletions cut 4 bases from V and 5 bases from J, with 10 bases between. The CDR3 extends over 12 amino acids. Looked up from germline, CDR1 is SGHTS and CDR2 is YDEGEE. CDR3 DNA sequence: TGTGCCAGCAGCGAGACAGCCCACGAGCAGTACTTC. This gives the protein CASSETAHEQYF.

This clonotype came up a few times. The chain links TRBV6-2 or TRBV6-3 to TRBJ2-3, with 8 bases that match TRBD1. This CDR3 spans 16 amino acids. The ends lost 7 bases at V and 4 bases at J; junction bases unmatched: 13. The germline gives CDR1 MNHEY, CDR2 SVGEGT. CDR3 sequence: CASKIVPGQASDTQYF. CDR3 nucleotides: TGTGCCAGCAAAATTGTACCGGGACAGGCGTCAGATACGCAGTATTTT.

The chain combines TRBV4-1 with TRBJ2-4; no definite D call. Germline CDR1 is MGHRA and CDR2 is YSYEKL. The CDR3 extends over 11 amino acids. V lost 3 bases and J 9 bases, leaving 6 bases between the germline ends. The CDR3, as DNA: TGCGCCAGCAGCCAGGGTAGCATTCAGTACTTC. Amino acids: CASSQGSIQYF.

The J gene is TRBJ2-3, the V gene TRBV4-3; tentative D call: TRBD2 (6 bases). CDR3 size: 15 residues. CDR1 and CDR2 from the germline V gene are LGHNA and YSLEER. Trimming shortened V by 0 bases and J by 4 bases, and 11 bases separated the two germline ends. CDR3 protein: CASSQDTPGADTQYF. DNA of the CDR3: TGCGCCAGCAGCCAAGATACCCCGGGAGCAGATACGCAGTATTTT.

This clonotype was observed a handful of times. This chain joins TRBV5-1 and TRBJ2-7, with TRBD2 matching 8 bases. Trimming took 4 bases from V and 4 from J; bases not matched to a gene: 10. CDR1 and CDR2 from the germline V gene are SGHRS and YFSETQ. This CDR3 is 15 amino acids long. The CDR3 DNA sequence: TGCGCCAGCAGCCTGGCCGGGACTAGATTTTACGAGCAGTACTTC. Its translation: CASSLAGTRFYEQYF. Filled out from reference TRBV5-1 and TRBJ2-7, the complete variable domain reads KAGVTQTPRYLIKTRGQQVTLSCSPISGHRSVSWYQQTPGQGLQFLFEYFSETQRNKGNFPGRFSGRQFSNSRSEMNVSTLELGDSALYLCASSLAGTRFYEQYFGPGTRLTVT.

In this sample, this clonotype turned up many times. This chain joins TRBV11-2 and TRBJ2-1; 10 bases fit TRBD2. Per germline, CDR1 SGHAT and CDR2 FQNNGV. The junction had 5 bases not matched to a gene; V was cut back by 5 bases and J by 4 bases. The CDR3 spans 15 residues. CDR3 loop: CASSARLAGYNEQFF. The CDR3 DNA follows: TGTGCCAGCAGCGCAAGACTAGCGGGTTACAATGAGCAGTTCTTC.

This clonotype was seen only a few times. The J gene is TRBJ2-7, the V gene TRBV9; TRBD2 is a possible D gene (5 bases). CDR3 size: 15 residues. Germline lookup yields CDR1 SGDLS and CDR2 YYNGEE. Trimming stripped 0 bases from V and 0 bases from J, with 10 bases between. CDR3 sequence reads: CASSVDGDPSYEQYF. DNA of the CDR3: TGTGCCAGCAGCGTAGACGGGGATCCCTCCTACGAGCAGTACTTC.

There are a few counts of this clonotype. This chain joins TRBV7-2 and TRBJ2-3; tentative D call: TRBD1 (6 bases). The CDR3 spans 17 residues. The germline V gene encodes CDR1 SGHTA and CDR2 FQGNSA. V dropped 3 bases and J dropped 0 bases, with 16 bases sitting between them. In DNA, the CDR3 is TGTGCCAGCAGCTTGGTGGGCCCCGGGACAAGCACAGATACGCAGTATTTT. Its translation is CASSLVGPGTSTDTQYF.

This clonotype was counted a single time. V is TRBV6-1 and J is TRBJ2-1; tentatively, D is TRBD1 or TRBD2 (5 bases each). This CDR3 is built from 16 residues. Germline V gene sequence: CDR1 MNHNS, CDR2 SASEGT. The V end lost 6 bases, the J end lost 0 bases, and 15 bases lay between the germline ends. CDR3 region: CASSSRDGSSYNEQFF. CDR3 bases: TGTGCCAGCAGCTCGAGGGACGGAAGCTCCTACAATGAGCAGTTCTTC.

The chain couples TRBV20-1 to TRBJ2-5, with TRBD1 matching over 7 bases. The CDR3 loop spans 14 amino acids. V shed 0 bases and J 5 bases; nucleotides not matched to a gene: 6. The germline V gene has CDR1 DFQATT and CDR2 SNEGSKA (reference sequence). CDR3 residues: CSARDSDRRETQYF. DNA of the CDR3: TGCAGTGCTAGAGATTCGGACAGGCGCGAGACCCAGTACTTC.

The chain carries TRBV28 and TRBJ2-7, with D possibly called TRBD1 or TRBD2 (5 bases each). The V end was cut by 4 bases, the J end by 7 bases, with 23 bases between. In germline, CDR1 is MDHEN, CDR2 SYDVKM. The CDR3 covers 16 residues. The CDR3 bases are TGTGCCAGCAGTTCGAGGGGTCGGGGTTCGGTAAGAGAGCAGTACTTC. Protein: CASSSRGRGSVREQYF.

The chain uses TRBV2 and TRBJ2-7; D may correspond to TRBD1 or TRBD2 (6 bases each). CDR3 length equals 15 residues. The germline V and J ends were trimmed by 5 bases and 3 bases, with 17 bases remaining between them. Germline CDR1 reads SNHLY; CDR2 reads FYNNEI. CDR3 DNA: TGTGCCAGCAGTCCCAGGGGCGGGATTATCTACGAGCAGTACTTC. Protein: CASSPRGGIIYEQYF.

This clonotype was picked up many times. The genes are TRBV12-3 or TRBV12-4 and TRBJ2-1; 7 bases are shared with TRBD2. With V trimmed by 3 bases and J by 6 bases, 2 bases remained unmatched. The CDR3 extends over 13 amino acids. The CDR3 sequence: CASSLGGTNEQFF. In DNA form, the CDR3 reads TGTGCCAGCAGTTTGGGGGGGACCAATGAGCAGTTCTTC.

This clonotype was seen a handful of times. V gene TRBV7-9 combines with J gene TRBJ2-3; 8 bases match TRBD1. This CDR3 has 16 residues. V was clipped by 5 bases and J by 0 bases; unmatched bases: 7. CDR1 and CDR2 (germline): SEHNR, FQNEAQ (reference sequence). This CDR3 reads CASSLWDRTSTDTQYF. CDR3 DNA sequence: TGTGCCAGCAGCCTCTGGGACAGGACTAGCACAGATACGCAGTATTTT.

This clonotype was found a few times. The chain links TRBV2 to TRBJ2-7; possible D gene TRBD1, 5 bases. Trimming removed 8 bases at V and 1 base at J, with 6 bases between. Looked up from germline, CDR1 is SNHLY and CDR2 is FYNNEI. This CDR3 region has 11 residues. Here the CDR3 reads CASDRSYEQYF. In DNA form, the CDR3 reads TGTGCCAGCGACAGATCCTACGAGCAGTACTTC.

This sequence joins TRBV5-1 and TRBJ2-1; 10 nucleotides agree with TRBD2. The J segment lost 8 bases and the V segment lost 3 bases, leaving 8 bases of the junction unmatched. Germline V CDR1 and CDR2: SGHRS, YFSETQ. This CDR3 has 15 residues. The CDR3 loop reads CASSSSGSLPHEQFF. CDR3 bases: TGCGCCAGCAGCTCTAGCGGGAGTCTACCCCATGAGCAGTTCTTC. The variable domain in full, with the rest retrieved from reference TRBV5-1 and TRBJ2-1, is KAGVTQTPRYLIKTRGQQVTLSCSPISGHRSVSWYQQTPGQGLQFLFEYFSETQRNKGNFPGRFSGRQFSNSRSEMNVSTLELGDSALYLCASSSSGSLPHEQFFGPGTRLTVL.

This clonotype was detected only a few times. The chain employs TRBV7-9 and TRBJ1-2; tentative D call: TRBD1 (6 bases). Germline CDR1 reads SEHNR; CDR2 reads FQNEAQ (reference sequence). This CDR3 has 14 amino acids. The V end lost 3 bases, the J end lost 7 bases, and 15 bases lay between the germline ends. The CDR3 sequence is CASSFEGGGFGYTF. CDR3 DNA sequence: TGTGCCAGCAGCTTCGAGGGGGGAGGGTTTGGCTACACCTTC.

This clonotype has just a few counts. The J gene is TRBJ2-3, the V gene TRBV12-3 or TRBV12-4, with 11 bases identical to TRBD1. The CDR3 totals 16 residues. V dropped 5 bases and J dropped 4; count of bases not matched to a gene: 8. The CDR3 sequence: CASSPTGTGGADTQYF. The CDR3, as DNA: TGTGCCAGCAGTCCCACCGGGACAGGGGGTGCAGATACGCAGTATTTT.

This clonotype was detected a few times. The genes are TRBV12-3 or TRBV12-4 and TRBJ2-5; 10 bases are a match to TRBD1. V trimming: 6 bases; J trimming: 4 bases; junction bases outside the gene matches: 2. The CDR3 loop spans 13 amino acids. The CDR3 sequence is CASSRDRGETQYF. The CDR3 bases are TGTGCCAGCAGCCGGGACAGGGGAGAGACCCAGTACTTC.

The chain combines TRBV12-3 or TRBV12-4 with TRBJ1-4; D ambiguous. Trimming pared 4 bases from V and 5 bases from J, leaving 5 bases between. This CDR3 is 12 amino acids long. DNA of the CDR3: TGTGCCAGCAGTTCCTTGAATGAAAAACTGTTTTTT. This sequence encodes CASSSLNEKLFF.

This clonotype appeared a few times. The V and J genes are TRBV28 and TRBJ1-5; TRBD1 agrees at 8 bases. Germline CDR1 reads MDHEN; CDR2 reads SYDVKM. The CDR3 runs 16 residues. The trim removed 4 bases at V and 8 bases at J, leaving 13 bases unmatched. The CDR3 nucleotides read TGTGCCAGCAGTTGGTCACAGGGGGGACGACGGAAGCCCCAGCATTTT. Encoded protein: CASSWSQGGRRKPQHF.

This clonotype has at least ten counts. The chain carries TRBV28 and TRBJ1-5; D ambiguous. Trimming removed 4 bases from V and 2 bases from J, with 9 bases in between. The CDR3 consists of 14 residues. Looked up from germline, CDR1 is MDHEN and CDR2 is SYDVKM. CDR3 sequence reads: CASSSMDGNQPQHF. For the CDR3, the DNA is TGTGCCAGCAGTTCCATGGACGGCAATCAGCCCCAGCATTTT.

In this sample, this clonotype turned up many times. The J gene is TRBJ2-7, the V gene TRBV7-9; no clear D. CDR1 is SEHNR and CDR2 is FQNEAQ in the germline V gene (reference sequence). The V gene lost 8 bases and the J gene lost 6 bases, with 11 bases spanning the gap. The CDR3 consists of 11 residues. CDR3 loop: CASEQEAEQYF. The CDR3 nucleotides are TGTGCCAGCGAGCAGGAAGCCGAGCAGTACTTC.

There are a few counts of this clonotype. The chain employs TRBV5-1 and TRBJ2-7; 11 bases fit TRBD1. CDR3 size: 14 residues. Germline loops: CDR1 SGHRS, CDR2 YFSETQ. Here the CDR3 DNA reads TGCGCAAGTAAACAGGGACAGGGGGGCGACGAGCAGTACTTC. As protein: CASKQGQGGDEQYF.

Ten or more counts support this clonotype. CDR3 coding DNA: TGTGCCAGCAGGGCATACGGGGCCTCCTACGAGCAGTACTTC. It encodes CASRAYGASYEQYF. This sequence joins TRBV12-3 or TRBV12-4 and TRBJ2-7, with D possibly being TRBD1 or TRBD2 (5 bases each). Trimming pared 6 bases from V and 0 bases from J, leaving 12 bases between. The CDR3 spans 14 residues.

This clonotype was seen a handful of times. The gene calls are TRBV5-1 and TRBJ2-5; 7 bases fit TRBD2. V was clipped by 8 bases and J by 5 bases; unmatched bases: 3. The CDR3 consists of 11 residues. In germline, CDR1 is SGHRS, CDR2 YFSETQ. The CDR3 protein is CASREVETQYF. The CDR3 DNA is TGCGCCAGTCGGGAGGTGGAGACCCAGTACTTC.